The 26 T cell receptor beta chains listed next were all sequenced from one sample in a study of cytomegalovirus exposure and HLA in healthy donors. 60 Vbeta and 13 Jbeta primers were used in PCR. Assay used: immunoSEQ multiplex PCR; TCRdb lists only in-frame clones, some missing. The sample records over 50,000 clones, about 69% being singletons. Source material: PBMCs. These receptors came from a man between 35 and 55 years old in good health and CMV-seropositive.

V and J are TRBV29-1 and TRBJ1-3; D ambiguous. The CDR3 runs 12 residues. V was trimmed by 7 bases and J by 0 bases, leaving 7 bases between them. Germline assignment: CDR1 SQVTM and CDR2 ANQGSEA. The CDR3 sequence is CSAGVSGNTIYF. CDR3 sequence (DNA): TGCAGCGCCGGGGTCTCTGGAAACACCATATATTTT.

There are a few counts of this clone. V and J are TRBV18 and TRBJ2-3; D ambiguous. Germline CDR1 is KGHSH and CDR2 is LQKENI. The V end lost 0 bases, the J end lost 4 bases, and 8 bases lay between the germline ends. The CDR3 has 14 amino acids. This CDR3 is CASSPPADADTQYF. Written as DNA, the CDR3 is TGTGCCAGCTCACCACCGGCGGATGCAGATACGCAGTATTTT.

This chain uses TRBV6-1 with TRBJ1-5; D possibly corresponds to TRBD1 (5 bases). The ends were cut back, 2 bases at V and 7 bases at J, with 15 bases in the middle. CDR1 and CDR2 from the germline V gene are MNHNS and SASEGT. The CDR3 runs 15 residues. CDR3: CASSELRVPAQPQHF. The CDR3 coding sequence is TGTGCCAGCAGTGAACTCAGGGTGCCCGCCCAGCCCCAGCATTTT.

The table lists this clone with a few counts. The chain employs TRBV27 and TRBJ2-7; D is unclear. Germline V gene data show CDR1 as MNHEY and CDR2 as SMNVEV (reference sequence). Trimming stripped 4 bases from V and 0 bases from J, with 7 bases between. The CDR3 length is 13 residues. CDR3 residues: CASSWAYSYEQYF. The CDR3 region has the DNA TGTGCCAGCAGTTGGGCCTACTCCTACGAGCAGTACTTC.

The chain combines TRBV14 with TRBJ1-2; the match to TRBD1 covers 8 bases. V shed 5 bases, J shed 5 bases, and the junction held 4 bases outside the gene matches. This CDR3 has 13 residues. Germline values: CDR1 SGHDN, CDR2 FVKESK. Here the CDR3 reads CASSEQGVYGYTF. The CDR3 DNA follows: TGTGCCAGCAGCGAACAGGGGGTATATGGCTACACCTTC.

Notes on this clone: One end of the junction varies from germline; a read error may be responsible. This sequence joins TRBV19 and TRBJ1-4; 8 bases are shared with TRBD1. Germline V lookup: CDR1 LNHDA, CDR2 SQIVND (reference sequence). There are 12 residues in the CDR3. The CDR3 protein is CASSIGDRRTIF. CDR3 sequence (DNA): TGTGCCAGTAGTATTGGGGACAGGCGGACTATTTTT.

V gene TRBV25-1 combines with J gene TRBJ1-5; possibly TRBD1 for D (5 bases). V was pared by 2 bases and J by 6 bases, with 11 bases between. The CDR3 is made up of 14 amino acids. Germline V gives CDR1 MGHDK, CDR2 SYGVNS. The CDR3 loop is CASSELRESQPQHF. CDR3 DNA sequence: TGTGCCAGCAGTGAACTCAGGGAAAGTCAGCCCCAGCATTTT.

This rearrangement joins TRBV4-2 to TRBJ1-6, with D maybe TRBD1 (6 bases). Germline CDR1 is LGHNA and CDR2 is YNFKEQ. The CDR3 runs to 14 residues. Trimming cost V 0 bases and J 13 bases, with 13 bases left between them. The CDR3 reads CASSQERGGRPLHF. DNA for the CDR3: TGTGCCAGCAGCCAAGAGAGAGGGGGAAGGCCCCTCCACTTT.

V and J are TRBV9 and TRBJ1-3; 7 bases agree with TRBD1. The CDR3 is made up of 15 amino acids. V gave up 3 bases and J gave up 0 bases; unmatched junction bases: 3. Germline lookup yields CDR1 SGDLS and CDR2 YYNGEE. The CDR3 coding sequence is TGTGCCAGCAGCGCCGGGACAGTCTCTGGAAACACCATATATTTT. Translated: CASSAGTVSGNTIYF.

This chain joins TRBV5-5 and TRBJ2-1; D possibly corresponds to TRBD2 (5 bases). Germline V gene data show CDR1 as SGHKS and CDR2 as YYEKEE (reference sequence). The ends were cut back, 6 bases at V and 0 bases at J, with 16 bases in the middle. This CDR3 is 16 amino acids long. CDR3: CASTPGGTGSYNEQFF. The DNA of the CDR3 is TGTGCCAGCACCCCTGGAGGTACGGGCTCCTACAATGAGCAGTTCTTC.

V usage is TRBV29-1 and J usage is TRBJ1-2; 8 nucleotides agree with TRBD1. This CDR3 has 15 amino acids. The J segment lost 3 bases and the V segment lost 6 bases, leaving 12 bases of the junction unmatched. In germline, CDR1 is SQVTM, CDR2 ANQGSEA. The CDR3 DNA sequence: TGCAGCGTCCTGGACAGGGACGCCATGGACTATGGCTACACCTTC. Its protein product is CSVLDRDAMDYGYTF.

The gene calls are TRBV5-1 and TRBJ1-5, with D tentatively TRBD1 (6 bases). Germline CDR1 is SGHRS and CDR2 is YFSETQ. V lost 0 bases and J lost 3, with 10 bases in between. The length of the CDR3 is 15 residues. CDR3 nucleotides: TGCGCCAGCAGCTTGGGACAGGACGACAATCAGCCCCAGCATTTT. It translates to CASSLGQDDNQPQHF.

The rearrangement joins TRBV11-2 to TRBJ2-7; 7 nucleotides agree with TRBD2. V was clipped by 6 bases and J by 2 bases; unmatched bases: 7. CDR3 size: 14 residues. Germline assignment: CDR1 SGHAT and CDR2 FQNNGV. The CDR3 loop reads CASRDWGGAYEQYF. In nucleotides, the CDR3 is TGTGCCAGCAGAGATTGGGGGGGGGCCTACGAGCAGTACTTC.

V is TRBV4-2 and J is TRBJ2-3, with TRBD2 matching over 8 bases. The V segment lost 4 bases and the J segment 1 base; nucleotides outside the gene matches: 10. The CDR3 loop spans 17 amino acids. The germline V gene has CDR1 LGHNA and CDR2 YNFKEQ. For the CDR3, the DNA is TGTGCCAGCAGCCGACGGGGCGGGGGGCAAGGCACAGATACGCAGTATTTT. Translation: CASSRRGGGQGTDTQYF.

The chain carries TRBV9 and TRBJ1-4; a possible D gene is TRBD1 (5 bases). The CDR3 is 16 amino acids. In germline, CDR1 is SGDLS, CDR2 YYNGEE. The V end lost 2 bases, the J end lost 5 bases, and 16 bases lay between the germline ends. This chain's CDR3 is CASSVNGRGFNEKLFF. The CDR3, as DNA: TGTGCCAGCAGCGTTAACGGGAGGGGCTTCAATGAAAAACTGTTTTTT.

The CDR3 reads CAWNGADYNEKLFF. The CDR3 nucleotides read TGTGCCTGGAATGGGGCGGACTATAATGAAAAACTGTTTTTT. The V gene is TRBV30, the J gene TRBJ1-4; a weak D match, TRBD1 (5 bases). Looked up from germline, CDR1 is GTSNPN and CDR2 is SVGIG (reference sequence). Trimming removed 4 bases from V and 4 bases from J, with 13 bases in between. The CDR3 consists of 14 residues.

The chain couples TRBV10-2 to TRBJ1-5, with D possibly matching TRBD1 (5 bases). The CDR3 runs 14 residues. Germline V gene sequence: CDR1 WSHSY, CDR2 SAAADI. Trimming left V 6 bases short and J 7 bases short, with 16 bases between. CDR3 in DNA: TGCGCCAGCAGCGGAGGGCAGGCAGGGCAGCCCCAGCATTTT. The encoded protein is CASSGGQAGQPQHF.

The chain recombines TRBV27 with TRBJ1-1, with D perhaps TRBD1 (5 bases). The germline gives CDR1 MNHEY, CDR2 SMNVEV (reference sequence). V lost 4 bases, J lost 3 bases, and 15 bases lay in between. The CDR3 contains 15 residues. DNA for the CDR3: TGTGCCAGCAGTTCCTCGGGGGGAGCATACACTGAAGCTTTCTTT. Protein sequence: CASSSSGGAYTEAFF.

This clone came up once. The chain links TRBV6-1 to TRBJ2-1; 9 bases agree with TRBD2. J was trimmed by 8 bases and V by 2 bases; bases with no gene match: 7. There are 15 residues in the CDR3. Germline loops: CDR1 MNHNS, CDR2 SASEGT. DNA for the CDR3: TGTGCCAGCAGTGAAATCAGCGGGGGGATCGATGAGCAGTTCTTC. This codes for CASSEISGGIDEQFF.

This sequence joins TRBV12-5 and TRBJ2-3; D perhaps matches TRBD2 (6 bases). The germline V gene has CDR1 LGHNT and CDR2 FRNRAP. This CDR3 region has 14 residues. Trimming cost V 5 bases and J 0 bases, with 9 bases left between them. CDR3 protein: CASGTGTSTDTQYF. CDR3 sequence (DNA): TGTGCTAGTGGTACGGGGACTAGCACAGATACGCAGTATTTT.

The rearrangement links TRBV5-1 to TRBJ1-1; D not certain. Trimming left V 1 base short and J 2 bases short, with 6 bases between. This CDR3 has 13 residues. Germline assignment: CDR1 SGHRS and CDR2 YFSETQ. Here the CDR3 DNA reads TGCGCCAGCAGCTTGACAGCAAACACTGAAGCTTTCTTT. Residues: CASSLTANTEAFF.

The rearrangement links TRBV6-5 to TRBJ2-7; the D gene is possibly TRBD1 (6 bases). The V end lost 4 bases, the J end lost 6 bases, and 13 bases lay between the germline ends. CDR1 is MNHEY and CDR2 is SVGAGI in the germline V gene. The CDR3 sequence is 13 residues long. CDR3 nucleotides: TGTGCCAGCAGTTTACAGGGATACGGCGAGCAGTACTTC. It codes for CASSLQGYGEQYF.

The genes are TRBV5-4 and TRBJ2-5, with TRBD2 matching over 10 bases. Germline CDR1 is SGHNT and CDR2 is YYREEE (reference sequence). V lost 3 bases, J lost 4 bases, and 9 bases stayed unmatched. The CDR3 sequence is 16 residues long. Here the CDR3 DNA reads TGTGCCAGCAGCTGGCAGCGGGGGGGCCTGGGAGAGACCCAGTACTTC. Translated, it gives CASSWQRGGLGETQYF.

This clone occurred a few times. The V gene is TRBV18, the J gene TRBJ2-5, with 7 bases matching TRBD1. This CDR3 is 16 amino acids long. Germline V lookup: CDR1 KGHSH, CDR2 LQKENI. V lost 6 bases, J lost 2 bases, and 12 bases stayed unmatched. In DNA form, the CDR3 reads TGTGCCAGCTCCCCCCAATCTCAGGACAGGCAAGAGACCCAGTACTTC. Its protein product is CASSPQSQDRQETQYF.

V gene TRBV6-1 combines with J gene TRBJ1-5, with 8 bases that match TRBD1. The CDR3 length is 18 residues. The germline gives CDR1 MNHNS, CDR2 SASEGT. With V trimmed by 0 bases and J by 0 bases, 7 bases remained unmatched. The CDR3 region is CASSEAGTGPYSNQPQHF. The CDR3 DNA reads TGTGCCAGCAGTGAAGCCGGGACAGGACCTTATAGCAATCAGCCCCAGCATTTT.

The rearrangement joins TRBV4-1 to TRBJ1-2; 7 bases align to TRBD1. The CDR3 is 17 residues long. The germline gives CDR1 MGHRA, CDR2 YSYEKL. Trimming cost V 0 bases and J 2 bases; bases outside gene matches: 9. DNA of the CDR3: TGCGCCAGCAGCCAAGAGCTCCGGACAGGAATGAACTATGGCTACACCTTC. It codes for CASSQELRTGMNYGYTF.